This is a list of T cell receptor beta chains from one sample in a study of cytomegalovirus exposure and HLA in healthy donors. Using immunoSEQ multiplex PCR, the repertoire was profiled, and TCRdb retains in-frame clones only, with some absent. The sample records roughly 99,000 clones, around 77% being singletons. Source material: PBMCs. The receptors come from a man aged 18 to 30 in good health and CMV-seronegative. Both conserved end residues are part of each CDR3. The D gene is left open where the match is weak. Expanded clones are given a class, and other clones once, few, many or no size at all.

CDR3 protein: CASSASIQGNSPLHF
CDR3 DNA: TGTGCCAGCAGCGCCTCCATACAGGGAAATTCGCCCCTCCACTTT
D gene: NA
J gene: TRBJ1-6
clone size: NA
V gene: TRBV9

CDR3 protein: CASSDGLAGEYNEQFF
CDR3 DNA: TGTGCCAGCAGCGACGGACTAGCGGGGGAGTACAATGAGCAGTTCTTC
D gene: TRBD2
J gene: TRBJ2-1
clone size: once
V gene: TRBV7-8

CDR3 protein: CASSPRGAQYF
CDR3 DNA: TGTGCCAGCAGTCCCCGCGGGGCCCAGTACTTC
D gene: NA
J gene: TRBJ2-5
clone size: NA
V gene: TRBV28

CDR3 protein: CASSPLDRSYNSPLHF
CDR3 DNA: TGTGCCAGCAGCCCCCTGGACAGGTCTTATAATTCACCCCTCCACTTT
D gene: TRBD1
J gene: TRBJ1-6
clone size: NA
V gene: TRBV28

CDR3 protein: CASSQGSGDTGELFF
CDR3 DNA: TGCGCCAGCAGCCAAGGGTCGGGGGACACCGGGGAGCTGTTTTTT
D gene: NA
J gene: TRBJ2-2
clone size: NA
V gene: TRBV4-3

CDR3 protein: CASRLRSPDYGYTF
CDR3 DNA: TGTGCCAGCCGGCTCAGGTCCCCTGACTATGGCTACACCTTC
D gene: NA
J gene: TRBJ1-2
clone size: NA
V gene: TRBV2

CDR3 protein: CASSLSGKVEYGYTF
CDR3 DNA: TGCGCCAGCAGCTTGTCGGGGAAAGTGGAATATGGCTACACCTTC
D gene: NA
J gene: TRBJ1-2
clone size: few
V gene: TRBV5-1

CDR3 protein: CASSLSSLGHRTAEQYF
CDR3 DNA: TGTGCCAGCAGCTTAAGTAGTTTGGGACATCGGACGGCCGAGCAGTACTTC
D gene: NA
J gene: TRBJ2-7
clone size: NA
V gene: TRBV7-8

CDR3 protein: CASGGQGSYEQYF
CDR3 DNA: TGTGCCAGCGGCGGACAGGGAAGCTACGAGCAGTACTTC
D gene: TRBD1
J gene: TRBJ2-7
clone size: few
V gene: TRBV9

CDR3 protein: CASSYGETQYF
CDR3 DNA: TGTGCCAGCAGTTACGGAGAGACCCAGTACTTC
D gene: NA
J gene: TRBJ2-5
clone size: NA
V gene: TRBV6-1

CDR3 protein: CASSQITRGSGLGGYTF
CDR3 DNA: TGTGCCAGCAGCCAAATAACGAGGGGGTCGGGGCTGGGGGGCTACACCTTC
D gene: NA
J gene: TRBJ1-2
clone size: NA
V gene: TRBV4-2

CDR3 protein: CASSLARAGYGYTF
CDR3 DNA: TGTGCCAGCAGCTTAGCCAGGGCTGGCTATGGCTACACCTTC
D gene: NA
J gene: TRBJ1-2
clone size: NA
V gene: TRBV7-8

CDR3 protein: CASSPNRDYRYGYTF
CDR3 DNA: TGTGCCAGCAGCCCTAACAGGGACTACCGCTATGGCTACACCTTC
D gene: NA
J gene: TRBJ1-2
clone size: few
V gene: TRBV7-6

CDR3 protein: CASSAAGTGGEQYF
CDR3 DNA: TGTGCCAGCAGCGCCGCCGGGACAGGGGGCGAGCAGTACTTC
D gene: TRBD1
J gene: TRBJ2-7
clone size: NA
V gene: TRBV9

CDR3 protein: CASSIQGFAGNTIYF
CDR3 DNA: TGTGCCAGTAGTATTCAGGGATTCGCTGGAAACACCATATATTTT
D gene: NA
J gene: TRBJ1-3
clone size: once
V gene: TRBV19

CDR3 protein: CASSLAGGGFSSGYTF
CDR3 DNA: TGTGCCAGCAGCCTGGCGGGGGGTGGGTTTAGCTCTGGCTACACCTTC
D gene: NA
J gene: TRBJ1-2
clone size: NA
V gene: TRBV7-6

CDR3 protein: CASSLTGAGEQFF
CDR3 DNA: TGTGCCAGCAGCTTAACTGGAGCGGGTGAGCAGTTCTTC
D gene: NA
J gene: TRBJ2-1
clone size: NA
V gene: TRBV7-3

CDR3 protein: CATREGHWLYF
CDR3 DNA: TGTGCCACCCGGGAGGGACATTGGTTGTACTTC
D gene: TRBD2
J gene: TRBJ2-7
clone size: NA
V gene: TRBV19

CDR3 protein: CASRDSDYEQYF
CDR3 DNA: TGTGCCAGCAGGGACAGTGACTACGAGCAGTACTTC
D gene: NA
J gene: TRBJ2-7
clone size: NA
V gene: TRBV6-5

CDR3 protein: CASSQRGTSAQGAYTQYF
CDR3 DNA: TGTGCCAGCAGTCAAAGGGGGACTAGCGCCCAAGGCGCCTATACGCAGTATTTT
D gene: TRBD2
J gene: TRBJ2-3
clone size: NA
V gene: TRBV27

CDR3 protein: CASSQDQRGTGDTQYF
CDR3 DNA: TGCGCCAGCAGCCAAGATCAAAGGGGTACCGGAGATACGCAGTATTTT
D gene: NA
J gene: TRBJ2-3
clone size: NA
V gene: TRBV4-3

CDR3 protein: CASSETGGTGELFF
CDR3 DNA: TGTGCCAGCAGTGAAACAGGGGGCACCGGGGAGCTGTTTTTT
D gene: TRBD1
J gene: TRBJ2-2
clone size: NA
V gene: TRBV2

CDR3 protein: CASSVWRGQGDEQYF
CDR3 DNA: TGTGCCAGCAGCGTCTGGCGGGGACAGGGGGACGAGCAGTACTTC
D gene: TRBD1
J gene: TRBJ2-7
clone size: NA
V gene: TRBV5-6

CDR3 protein: CASSFRTGNTGELFF
CDR3 DNA: TGCGCCAGCAGCTTCCGGACAGGGAACACCGGGGAGCTGTTTTTT
D gene: TRBD1
J gene: TRBJ2-2
clone size: once
V gene: TRBV5-1

CDR3 protein: CASSYFRDRGHGELFF
CDR3 DNA: TGTGCCAGCAGTTACTTCCGGGACAGGGGGCACGGGGAGCTGTTTTTT
D gene: TRBD1
J gene: TRBJ2-2
clone size: NA
V gene: TRBV6-5

CDR3 protein: CASREGLPHEQYF
CDR3 DNA: TGTGCCAGCAGAGAAGGACTTCCCCACGAGCAGTACTTC
D gene: NA
J gene: TRBJ2-7
clone size: NA
V gene: TRBV6-5

CDR3 protein: CATSDYRGRGTYEQYF
CDR3 DNA: TGTGCCACCAGCGACTACAGGGGCCGGGGGACCTACGAGCAGTACTTC
D gene: NA
J gene: TRBJ2-7
clone size: NA
V gene: TRBV15

CDR3 protein: CATSRDAGGKSYEQYF
CDR3 DNA: TGTGCCACCAGCAGAGATGCGGGGGGGAAATCCTACGAGCAGTACTTC
D gene: TRBD2
J gene: TRBJ2-7
clone size: NA
V gene: TRBV15

CDR3 protein: CASSLIDRGYYEQYF
CDR3 DNA: TGTGCCAGCAGTTTAATCGACAGGGGATACTACGAGCAGTACTTC
D gene: TRBD1
J gene: TRBJ2-7
clone size: NA
V gene: TRBV28